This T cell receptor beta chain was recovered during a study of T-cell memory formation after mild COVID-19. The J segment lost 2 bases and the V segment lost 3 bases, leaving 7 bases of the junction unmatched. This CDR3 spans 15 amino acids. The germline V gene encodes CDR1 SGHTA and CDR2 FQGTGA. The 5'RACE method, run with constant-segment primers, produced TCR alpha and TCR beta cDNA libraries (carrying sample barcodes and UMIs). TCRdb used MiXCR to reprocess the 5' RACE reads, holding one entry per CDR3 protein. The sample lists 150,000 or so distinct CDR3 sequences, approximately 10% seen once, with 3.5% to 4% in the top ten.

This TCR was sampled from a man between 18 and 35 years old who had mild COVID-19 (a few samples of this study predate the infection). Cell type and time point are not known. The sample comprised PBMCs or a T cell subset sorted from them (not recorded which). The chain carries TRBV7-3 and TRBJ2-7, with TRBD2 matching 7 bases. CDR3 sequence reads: CASSLPSGATYEQYV. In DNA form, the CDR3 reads TGTGCCAGCAGCTTGCCCAGCGGGGCCACCTACGAGCAGTACGTC.